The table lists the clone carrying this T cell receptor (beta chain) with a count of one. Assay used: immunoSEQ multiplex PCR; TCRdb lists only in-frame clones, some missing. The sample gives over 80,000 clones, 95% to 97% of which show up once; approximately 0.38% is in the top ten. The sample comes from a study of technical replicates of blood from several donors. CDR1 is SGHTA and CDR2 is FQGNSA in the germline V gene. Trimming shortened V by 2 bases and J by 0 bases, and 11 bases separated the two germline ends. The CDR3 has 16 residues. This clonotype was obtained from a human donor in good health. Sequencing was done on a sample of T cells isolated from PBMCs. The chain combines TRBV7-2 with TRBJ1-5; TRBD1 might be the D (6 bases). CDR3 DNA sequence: TGTGCCAGCAGCTTAAGAGGGGGAGATAGCAATCAGCCCCAGCATTTT. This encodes CASSLRGGDSNQPQHF.